This passage covers 21 T cell receptor beta chains from one sample sequenced in a study of vaccination effects on CD4 cells after COVID-19. Using immunoSEQ multiplex PCR, the repertoire was profiled, and TCRdb retains in-frame clones only, with some absent. The sample contains fewer than 55,000 clones, about 70% of which appear only once. Their cognate antigens are unknown. The authors isolated CD4+ T cells after less than eleven days of culture. Participants were vaccinated with two doses of either the BNT162b2 or mRNA-1273 vaccine. Material: CD4+ T cells from PBMCs cultured without peptide, obtained after COVID-19 vaccination. These receptors originate from a human donor who received a COVID-19 vaccine.

In nucleotides, the CDR3 is TGCGCCAGCAGCCAAGAACCCGTCAGCTGGGGAGTCGGTGAGCAGTTCTTC. It encodes CASSQEPVSWGVGEQFF. The chain employs TRBV4-1 and TRBJ2-1; TRBD2 is a possible D gene (5 bases). Trimming stripped 0 bases from V and 9 bases from J, with 21 bases between. Germline CDR1 reads MGHRA; CDR2 reads YSYEKL. This CDR3 comprises 17 residues.

This clone was seen more than once but under ten times. The chain employs TRBV5-5 and TRBJ1-2, with a possible D match to TRBD1 (6 bases). The CDR3 has 14 amino acids. Germline values: CDR1 SGHKS, CDR2 YYEKEE (reference sequence). V was pared by 4 bases and J by 4 bases, with 14 bases between. The CDR3 DNA reads TGTGCCAGCAGCCCGGGGGACACCACCTATGGCTACACCTTC. Protein: CASSPGDTTYGYTF.

This clone was seen a handful of times. V is TRBV28 and J is TRBJ1-2; D gene ambiguous. Germline V CDR1 and CDR2: MDHEN, SYDVKM. Trimming shortened V by 5 bases and J by 4 bases, and 8 bases separated the two germline ends. This CDR3 is built from 12 residues. CDR3 residues: CASSAQTYGYTF. For the CDR3, the DNA is TGTGCCAGCAGTGCTCAGACCTATGGCTACACCTTC.

The chain is built from TRBV27 and TRBJ2-7; D might be TRBD1 or TRBD2, each matching 5 bases. The V end lost 8 bases, the J end lost 3 bases, and 14 bases lay between the germline ends. The CDR3 is made up of 13 amino acids. Germline V gene sequence: CDR1 MNHEY, CDR2 SMNVEV (reference sequence). The chain's CDR3 is CASALRGSYEQYF. The DNA of the CDR3 is TGTGCCAGCGCGTTGAGGGGTAGCTACGAGCAGTACTTC.

The chain couples TRBV19 to TRBJ1-1, with TRBD1 matching over 8 bases. Germline lookup yields CDR1 LNHDA and CDR2 SQIVND (reference sequence). With V trimmed by 8 bases and J by 0 bases, 8 bases remained unmatched. The CDR3 spans 15 residues. The CDR3 reads CASQRDRSLNTEAFF. DNA for the CDR3: TGTGCCAGTCAAAGGGACAGGAGTTTGAACACTGAAGCTTTCTTT. Filled out from reference TRBV19 and TRBJ1-1, the complete variable domain reads DGGITQSPKYLFRKEGQNVTLSCEQNLNHDAMYWYRQDPGQGLRLIYYSQIVNDFQKGDIAEGYSVSREKKESFPLTVTSAQKNPTAFYLCASQRDRSLNTEAFFGQGTRLTVV.

The chain couples TRBV7-9 to TRBJ1-4, with D possibly TRBD1 on 5 matching bases. This CDR3 is built from 15 residues. V was pared by 5 bases and J by 5 bases, with 15 bases between. CDR1 SEHNR and CDR2 FQNEAQ come from the germline V gene (reference sequence). The CDR3 DNA is TGTGCCAGCAGCCGTCCCGGGACCCGGAATGAAAAACTGTTTTTT. Translating gives CASSRPGTRNEKLFF.

V is TRBV3-1 (or the pseudogene TRBV3-2) and J is TRBJ2-1; D is unclear. Germline CDR1 is LGHDT and CDR2 is YNNKEL (reference sequence). Trimming left V 0 bases short and J 3 bases short, with 0 bases between. The CDR3 has 12 residues. The CDR3 sequence: CASSQDYNEQFF. The CDR3 coding sequence is TGTGCCAGCAGCCAAGACTACAATGAGCAGTTCTTC.

In its sample, this clone was seen a few times. The chain has TRBV19 and TRBJ2-5; D gene uncertain. The V and J ends lost 5 bases and 4 bases respectively, with 14 bases between them. There are 14 residues in the CDR3. Germline loops: CDR1 LNHDA, CDR2 SQIVND (reference sequence). CDR3 bases: TGTGCCAGTAGTGATCCGGGTTCCCGAGAGACCCAGTACTTC. The encoded protein is CASSDPGSRETQYF.

The V call is TRBV19, the J call TRBJ2-2; D uncertain. The germline V gene has CDR1 LNHDA and CDR2 SQIVND (reference sequence). V gave up 4 bases and J gave up 4 bases, with 13 bases separating them. This CDR3 is built from 15 residues. The CDR3 DNA is TGTGCCAGTAGTACGGAGCAGGTTCGCACCGGGGAGCTGTTTTTT. Amino acids: CASSTEQVRTGELFF.

The sample holds a few counts of this clone. V gene TRBV2 combines with J gene TRBJ1-3; perhaps TRBD1 as D (5 bases). Germline-derived CDR1 and CDR2 are SNHLY and FYNNEI. The CDR3 sequence is 17 residues long. Deletions cut 2 bases from V and 1 base from J, with 15 bases between. CDR3 sequence: CASSEYTGAYSGNTIYF. CDR3 DNA sequence: TGTGCCAGCAGTGAATACACAGGTGCCTATTCTGGAAACACCATATATTTT.

J is TRBJ2-6 and V is TRBV27; D may be TRBD1 (6 bases). Trimming removed 2 bases at V and 0 bases at J, with 14 bases between. From germline, CDR1 is MNHEY and CDR2 SMNVEV (reference sequence). The CDR3 runs 18 residues. The chain's CDR3 is CASSLNPDSFSGANVLTF. CDR3 DNA: TGTGCCAGCAGTTTAAACCCGGACAGCTTCTCTGGGGCCAACGTCCTGACTTTC.

This chain links TRBV29-1 with TRBJ1-2, with D uncertain. V gave up 7 bases and J gave up 2 bases, with 14 bases separating them. The CDR3 loop spans 13 amino acids. The germline V gene encodes CDR1 SQVTM and CDR2 ANQGSEA. CDR3 in amino acids: CSAGYSGNYGYTF. The CDR3 region has the DNA TGCAGCGCCGGTTATTCGGGGAACTATGGCTACACCTTC.

The J gene is TRBJ2-3, the V gene TRBV6-6; the D gene is possibly TRBD1 (5 bases). V lost 5 bases, J lost 5 bases, and 11 bases lay in between. Looked up from germline, CDR1 is MNHNY and CDR2 is SVGAGI (reference sequence). There are 13 residues in the CDR3. CDR3 DNA sequence: TGTGCCAGCAGTGCCGACAGCCTAGATACGCAGTATTTT. Amino acid sequence: CASSADSLDTQYF.

This chain connects TRBV7-2 to TRBJ1-1; a weak D match, TRBD1 (6 bases). The CDR3 loop spans 15 amino acids. CDR1 is SGHTA and CDR2 is FQGNSA in the germline V gene. Deletions cut 1 base from V and 0 bases from J, with 9 bases between. CDR3 loop: CASSLVSGVNTEAFF. Written as DNA, the CDR3 is TGTGCCAGCAGCTTAGTATCAGGGGTGAACACTGAAGCTTTCTTT.

The chain combines TRBV24-1 with TRBJ1-4, with D possibly matching TRBD1 (6 bases). Germline lookup yields CDR1 KGHDR and CDR2 SFDVKD. Trimming removed 3 bases from V and 8 bases from J, with 12 bases in between. This CDR3 comprises 14 residues. The CDR3 DNA reads as TGTGCCACCAGTGATAACCTCCAGGGGGAAAAACTGTTTTTT. Encoded protein: CATSDNLQGEKLFF.

The V call is TRBV13, the J call TRBJ2-3, with D possibly being TRBD1 or TRBD2 (6 bases each). Germline loops: CDR1 PRHDT, CDR2 FYEKMQ (reference sequence). V lost 7 bases, J lost 0 bases, and 20 bases lay in between. The CDR3 runs 17 residues. CDR3 amino acids: CASTVVGGPASTDTQYF. CDR3 nucleotide sequence: TGTGCCAGCACCGTAGTCGGGGGCCCGGCTAGCACAGATACGCAGTATTTT.

V gene TRBV5-1 combines with J gene TRBJ1-6; TRBD1 might be the D (5 bases). Trimming pared 1 base from V and 6 bases from J, leaving 8 bases between. The CDR3 is 14 amino acids. Per the germline V gene, CDR1 is SGHRS and CDR2 is YFSETQ. CDR3 region: CASSLWGGNSPLHF. The CDR3, as DNA: TGCGCCAGCAGCTTGTGGGGGGGTAATTCACCCCTCCACTTT.

The V call is TRBV5-5, the J call TRBJ2-7; TRBD1 is a possible D gene (6 bases). From germline, CDR1 is SGHKS and CDR2 YYEKEE (reference sequence). The germline V and J ends were trimmed by 4 bases and 9 bases, with 14 bases remaining between them. The CDR3 consists of 12 residues. The CDR3 region is CASSLNRVWQYF. CDR3 DNA sequence: TGTGCCAGCAGCCTAAACAGGGTTTGGCAGTACTTC.

The V call is TRBV19, the J call TRBJ2-7; 14 bases map to TRBD2. Per germline, CDR1 LNHDA and CDR2 SQIVND (reference sequence). This CDR3 spans 16 amino acids. V trimming: 5 bases; J trimming: 3 bases; junction bases outside the gene matches: 6. CDR3 loop: CASSRLAGGRLYEQYF. CDR3 sequence (DNA): TGTGCCAGTAGTCGACTAGCGGGGGGGCGACTCTACGAGCAGTACTTC.

The chain couples TRBV29-1 to TRBJ2-1; weak D call: TRBD1 (5 bases). This CDR3 is built from 16 residues. Germline CDR1 reads SQVTM; CDR2 reads ANQGSEA. Trimming left V 2 bases short and J 0 bases short, with 14 bases between. CDR3 region: CSVESPDTSSYNEQFF. In DNA, the CDR3 is TGCAGCGTTGAAAGCCCGGACACGAGCTCCTACAATGAGCAGTTCTTC.

The genes are TRBV3-1 (or the pseudogene TRBV3-2) and TRBJ1-1; D is perhaps TRBD1 (6 bases). Germline V gene sequence: CDR1 LGHDT, CDR2 YNNKEL (reference sequence). The CDR3 runs to 17 residues. V was cut by 4 bases and J by 0 bases, with 18 bases left in between. CDR3 sequence: CASSPRQVRFMNTEAFF. CDR3 bases: TGTGCCAGCAGCCCTAGACAGGTCCGCTTCATGAACACTGAAGCTTTCTTT.